A selection of T cell receptor beta chains follows, all from one sample in a study of response to subunit inactivated influenza vaccine. TCRdb re-derived calls from the RT-PCR reads in MiXCR, one entry per CDR3 protein. The sample holds about 540,000 distinct CDR3 sequences, 20% to 25% seen once. The same sample was also studied in work on T cells expressing NK-cell markers.

The material sequenced was CD4+ T cells sorted from PBMCs, taken 11 to 12 days after vaccination. The receptors derive from a man in his fifties who received an inactivated influenza vaccine. Both conserved end residues are trimmed from each CDR3. Clone size is given for some rows only: seen once, a few or many times, or a class if the clone is expanded.

>TRBJ2-2|.|TRBV5-1
ASSLVGGANTGELF
>TRBJ2-3|.|TRBV12-3/TRBV12-4
ASSFGGTVNTDTQY
>TRBJ2-2|.|TRBV12-3/TRBV12-4
ASSSNRGDTGELF
>TRBJ1-1|.|TRBV29-1
SVGHGTVYTEAF
>TRBJ2-5|few|TRBV15
ATSRVGSGEETQY
>TRBJ2-2|.|TRBV20-1
SARGATIANTGELF
>TRBJ2-2|.|TRBV9
ASSPWQGSNTGELF
>TRBJ2-4|few|TRBV4-1
ASSQEIAGTGFY
>TRBJ2-3|.|TRBV29-1
SVDAGRDTQS
>TRBJ2-1|.|TRBV6-2/TRBV6-3
ASSYFPYNEQF
>TRBJ2-7|many|TRBV11-1
ASSLADLAGGPSSYEQY
>TRBJ2-3|many|TRBV29-1
SVESRRDTDTQY
>TRBJ1-1|.|TRBV14
ASGPGRPCTEAF
>TRBJ2-7|.|TRBV12-3/TRBV12-4
ASTVAGAYEQY
>TRBJ2-3|many|TRBV7-9
ASARVPSDTQY
>TRBJ2-7|.|TRBV15
ATNAQSGEQY
>TRBJ2-3|.|TRBV7-9
ASSFLRTATDTQY
>TRBJ2-1|.|TRBV12-3/TRBV12-4
ASRREGQEQF
>TRBJ1-6|few|TRBV20-1
SADWQAPGGSPLH
>TRBJ2-2|few|TRBV6-5
ASSYSRRGGGGELF
>TRBJ2-7|few|TRBV20-1
SASRAPGLASYEQY
>TRBJ2-7|many|TRBV7-2
ASSPGQQQY
>TRBJ1-1|.|TRBV20-1
SAIYHTEAF
>TRBJ2-3|few|TRBV9
ASSAQTSGTDTQY
>TRBJ2-7|few|TRBV10-3
AIKGDSPYEQY
>TRBJ2-1|many|TRBV7-2
ASSLSGGEQF
>TRBJ2-7|few|TRBV7-2
ASSVIRYGSSYEQY